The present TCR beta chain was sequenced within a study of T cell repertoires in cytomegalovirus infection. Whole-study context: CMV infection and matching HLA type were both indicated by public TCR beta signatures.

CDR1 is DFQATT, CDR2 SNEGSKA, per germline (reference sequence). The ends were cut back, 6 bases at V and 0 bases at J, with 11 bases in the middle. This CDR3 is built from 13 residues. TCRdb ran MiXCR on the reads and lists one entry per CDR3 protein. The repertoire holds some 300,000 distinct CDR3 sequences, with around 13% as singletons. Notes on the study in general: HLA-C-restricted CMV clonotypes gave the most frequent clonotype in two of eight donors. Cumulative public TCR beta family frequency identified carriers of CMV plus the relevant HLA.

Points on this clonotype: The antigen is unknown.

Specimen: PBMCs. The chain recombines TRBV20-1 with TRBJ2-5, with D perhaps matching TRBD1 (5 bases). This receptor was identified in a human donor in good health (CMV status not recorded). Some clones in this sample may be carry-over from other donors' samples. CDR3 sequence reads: CSAEQVYQETQYF. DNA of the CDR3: TGCAGTGCGGAACAGGTCTACCAAGAGACCCAGTACTTC.